These 9 T cell receptor beta chains share one sample of origin, sequenced in a study of T cell repertoires in cytomegalovirus infection. TCRdb re-called the reads through MiXCR, storing one row per CDR3 protein. The sample lists approximately 120,000 distinct CDR3 sequences; over 25% were seen once. These receptors are not linked to any known antigen. The material was CD8+ T cells from cultured PBMCs, obtained from culture after CMV antigen stimulation. These TCRs come from a human donor in good health (CMV status not recorded). Some clones in this sample may be carry-over from other donors' samples.

In its sample, this clonotype was seen a few times. This sequence joins TRBV28 and TRBJ1-6; D gene unclear. The CDR3 runs to 13 residues. Germline V lookup: CDR1 MDHEN, CDR2 SYDVKM. Trimming stripped 3 bases from V and 5 bases from J, with 5 bases between. CDR3 in amino acids: CASSLGNNSPLHF. The CDR3 DNA follows: TGTGCCAGCAGTTTGGGGAATAATTCACCCCTCCACTTT.

This clonotype was observed a few times. The chain recombines TRBV14 with TRBJ2-7; D gene ambiguous. V lost 0 bases and J lost 9, with 9 bases in between. The CDR3 extends over 12 amino acids. Germline CDR1 SGHDN, CDR2 FVKESK. CDR3 sequence (DNA): TGTGCCAGCAGCCAAGATAACAGCGTGCAGTACTTC. Its translation is CASSQDNSVQYF. The full variable domain, in which reference TRBV14 and TRBJ2-7 provide the parts outside the CDR3, is EAGVTQFPSHSVIEKGQTVTLRCDPISGHDNLYWYRRVMGKEIKFLLHFVKESKQDESGMPNNRFLAERTGGTYSTLKVQPAELEDSGVYFCASSQDNSVQYFGPGTRLTVT.

The CDR3 coding sequence is TGTGCCAGCAGCCTCCCAGGGGCGTACCACGAGCAGTACTTC. As protein: CASSLPGAYHEQYF. The chain combines TRBV12-3 or TRBV12-4 with TRBJ2-7, with D possibly matching TRBD1 (6 bases). The CDR3 loop spans 14 amino acids. V shed 6 bases and J shed 5 bases, with 17 bases lying between them.

This clonotype was seen more than once but under ten times. The gene calls are TRBV12-3 or TRBV12-4 and TRBJ1-6, with D maybe TRBD1 (5 bases). The germline V and J ends were trimmed by 1 base and 8 bases, with 9 bases remaining between them. The CDR3 loop spans 14 amino acids. The CDR3 nucleotides read TGTGCCAGCAGTTTAGGGGGGATGGATTCACCCCTCCACTTT. Translated, it gives CASSLGGMDSPLHF.

The chain employs TRBV15 and TRBJ2-3; possible D gene TRBD2, 6 bases. The CDR3 sequence is 14 residues long. The V end was cut by 5 bases, the J end by 4 bases, with 13 bases between. The germline CDR1 and CDR2 sequences are LNHNV and YYDKDF (reference sequence). The DNA of the CDR3 is TGTGCCACCAGCCTTCGGGGGACCGCAGATACGCAGTATTTT. Its protein product is CATSLRGTADTQYF.

As for this clonotype: A much larger clone lies one base from this, so it may be a read error. Because the CDR3 is missing its conserved closing phenylalanine or tryptophan, this is likely a read error. The genes are TRBV5-5 and TRBJ2-3; 8 nucleotides match TRBD1. Germline-derived CDR1 and CDR2 are SGHKS and YYEKEE (reference sequence). V lost 3 bases to trimming and J lost 6 bases; unmatched junction nucleotides: 6. This CDR3 comprises 14 residues. CDR3 in amino acids: CASSSTGVRDTQYY. CDR3 nucleotide sequence: TGTGCCAGCAGCTCGACAGGGGTAAGGGATACGCAGTATTAT.

This clonotype was recorded a few times. The gene calls are TRBV27 and TRBJ2-1; TRBD2 is a possible D gene (6 bases). CDR3 length: 14 residues. The V and J ends lost 3 bases and 3 bases respectively, with 9 bases between them. The germline V gene has CDR1 MNHEY and CDR2 SMNVEV (reference sequence). The CDR3 DNA reads TGTGCCAGCAGTTTGGGCGGGGTCTACAATGAGCAGTTCTTC. Amino acid sequence: CASSLGGVYNEQFF.

This clonotype was counted between two and nine times. V and J are TRBV2 and TRBJ1-6; D ambiguous. Trimming left V 4 bases short and J 7 bases short, with 8 bases between. This CDR3 has 13 residues. Looked up from germline, CDR1 is SNHLY and CDR2 is FYNNEI. The CDR3 DNA sequence: TGTGCCAGCAGTGGCCCCAGGAATTCACCCCTCCACTTT. Translated, it gives CASSGPRNSPLHF.

The rearrangement links TRBV20-1 to TRBJ2-7; tentatively, D is TRBD2 (6 bases). Germline CDR1 DFQATT, CDR2 SNEGSKA (reference sequence). The germline V and J ends were trimmed by 2 bases and 2 bases, with 13 bases remaining between them. The CDR3 sequence is 14 residues long. CDR3 region: CSARSQGGTYEQYF. DNA for the CDR3: TGCAGTGCTAGATCCCAGGGAGGAACCTACGAGCAGTACTTC.